This T cell receptor beta chain came from a study of immune evolution from preneoplasia to lung adenocarcinoma. The method was immunoSEQ multiplex PCR; TCRdb's version includes in-frame clones alone and lacks a portion of them. The sample carries some 21,000 clones, about 80% recorded once. Two lung cancer pathologists independently confirmed each histologic diagnosis. Overall study findings and caveats: Normal lung had highest clonality; later lesions appeared denser, more diverse.

On this clone itself: Its cognate antigen is unknown.

V trimming: 5 bases; J trimming: 4 bases; junction bases outside the gene matches: 9. Germline loops: CDR1 LNHNV, CDR2 YYDKDF (reference sequence). The CDR3 extends over 16 amino acids. This sequence was found in a person in their sixties with lung adenocarcinoma. The J gene is TRBJ1-5, the V gene TRBV15; 9 bases agree with TRBD1. Material for sequencing was FFPE invasive lung adenocarcinoma tissue. The CDR3 protein is CATSGTGQGKNQPQHF. CDR3 bases: TGTGCCACCAGCGGAACCGGACAGGGGAAAAATCAGCCCCAGCATTTT.